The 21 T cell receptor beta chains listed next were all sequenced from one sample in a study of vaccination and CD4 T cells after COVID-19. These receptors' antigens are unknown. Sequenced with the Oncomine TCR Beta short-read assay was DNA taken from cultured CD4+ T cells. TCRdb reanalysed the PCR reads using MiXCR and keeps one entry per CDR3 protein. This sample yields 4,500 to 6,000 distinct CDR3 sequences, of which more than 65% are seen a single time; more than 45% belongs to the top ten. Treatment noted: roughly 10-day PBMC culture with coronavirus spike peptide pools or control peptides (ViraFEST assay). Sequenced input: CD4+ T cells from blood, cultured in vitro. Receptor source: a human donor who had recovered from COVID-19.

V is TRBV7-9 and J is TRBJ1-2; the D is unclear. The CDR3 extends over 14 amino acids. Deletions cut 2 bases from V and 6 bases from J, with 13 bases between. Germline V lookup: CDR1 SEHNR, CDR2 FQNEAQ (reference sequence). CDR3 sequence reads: CASSLTGYTDGYTF. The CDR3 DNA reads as TGTGCCAGCAGCTTAACTGGCTATACAGATGGCTACACCTTC.

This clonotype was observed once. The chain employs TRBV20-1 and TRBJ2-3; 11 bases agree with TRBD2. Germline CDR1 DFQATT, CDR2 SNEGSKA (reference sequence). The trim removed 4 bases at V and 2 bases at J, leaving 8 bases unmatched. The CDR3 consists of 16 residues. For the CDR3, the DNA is TGCAGTGCTAATCCAGTAGCGGGGGGGGACACAGATACGCAGTATTTT. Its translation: CSANPVAGGDTDTQYF.

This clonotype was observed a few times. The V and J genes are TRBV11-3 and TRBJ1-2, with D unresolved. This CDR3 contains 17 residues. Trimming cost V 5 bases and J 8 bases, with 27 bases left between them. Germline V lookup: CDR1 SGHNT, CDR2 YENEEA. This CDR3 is CASSRTGFNQRALGYTF. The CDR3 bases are TGTGCCAGCAGCAGAACCGGGTTCAATCAAAGGGCATTAGGCTACACCTTC.

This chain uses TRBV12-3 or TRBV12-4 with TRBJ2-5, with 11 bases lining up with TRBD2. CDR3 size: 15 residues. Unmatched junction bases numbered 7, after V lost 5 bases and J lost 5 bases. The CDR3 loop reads CASSPASSGGETQYF. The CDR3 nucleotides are TGTGCCAGCAGTCCCGCGTCTAGCGGGGGGGAGACCCAGTACTTC.

In DNA, the CDR3 is TGTGCCAGCAGTTTAGGCAGGGCGAACACTGAAGCTTTCTTT. Encoded protein: CASSLGRANTEAFF. This rearrangement joins TRBV27 to TRBJ1-1; the D gene is possibly TRBD1 (5 bases). Germline-derived CDR1 and CDR2 are MNHEY and SMNVEV (reference sequence). The CDR3 is 14 amino acids. V lost 2 bases and J 1 base, leaving 8 bases between the germline ends.

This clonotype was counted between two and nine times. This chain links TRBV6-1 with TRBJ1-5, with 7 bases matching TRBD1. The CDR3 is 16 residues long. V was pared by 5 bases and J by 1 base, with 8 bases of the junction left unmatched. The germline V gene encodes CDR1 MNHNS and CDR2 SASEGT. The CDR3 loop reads CASSLPDRASNQPQHF. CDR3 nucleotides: TGTGCCAGCAGTCTCCCCGACAGGGCGAGCAATCAGCCCCAGCATTTT.

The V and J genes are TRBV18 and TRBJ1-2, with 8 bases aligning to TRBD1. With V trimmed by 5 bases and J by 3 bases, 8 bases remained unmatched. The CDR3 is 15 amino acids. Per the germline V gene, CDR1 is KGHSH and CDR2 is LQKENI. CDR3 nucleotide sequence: TGTGCCAGCTCAGAAGGACAGGGAGGGGACTATGGCTACACCTTC. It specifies CASSEGQGGDYGYTF. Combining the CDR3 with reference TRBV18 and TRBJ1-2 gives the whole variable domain NAGVMQNPRHLVRRRGQEARLRCSPMKGHSHVYWYRQLPEEGLKFMVYLQKENIIDESGMPKERFSAEFPKEGPSILRIQQVVRGDSAAYFCASSEGQGGDYGYTFGSGTRLTVV.

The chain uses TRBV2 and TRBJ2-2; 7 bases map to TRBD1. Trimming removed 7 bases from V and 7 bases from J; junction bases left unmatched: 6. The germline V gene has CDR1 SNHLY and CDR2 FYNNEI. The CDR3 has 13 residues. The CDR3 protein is CASTSTGVGELFF. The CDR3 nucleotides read TGTGCCAGCACCTCCACAGGGGTCGGGGAGCTGTTTTTT. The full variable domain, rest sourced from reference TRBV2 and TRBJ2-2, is EPEVTQTPSHQVTQMGQEVILRCVPISNHLYFYWYRQILGQKVEFLVSFYNNEISEKSEIFDDQFSVERPDGSNFTLKIRSTKLEDSAMYFCASTSTGVGELFFGEGSRLTVL.

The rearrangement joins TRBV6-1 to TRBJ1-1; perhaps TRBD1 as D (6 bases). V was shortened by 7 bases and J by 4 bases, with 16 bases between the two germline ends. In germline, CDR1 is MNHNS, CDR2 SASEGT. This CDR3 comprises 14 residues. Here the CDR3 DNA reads TGTGCCAGCACCCCTACAGGGCTCACCACTGAAGCTTTCTTT. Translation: CASTPTGLTTEAFF.

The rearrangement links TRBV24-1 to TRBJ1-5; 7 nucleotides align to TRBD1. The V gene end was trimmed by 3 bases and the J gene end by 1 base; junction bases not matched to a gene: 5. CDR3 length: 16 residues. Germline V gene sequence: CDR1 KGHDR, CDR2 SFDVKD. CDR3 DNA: TGTGCCACCAGTGATGCGGGACAGACGAGCAATCAGCCCCAGCATTTT. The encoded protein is CATSDAGQTSNQPQHF.

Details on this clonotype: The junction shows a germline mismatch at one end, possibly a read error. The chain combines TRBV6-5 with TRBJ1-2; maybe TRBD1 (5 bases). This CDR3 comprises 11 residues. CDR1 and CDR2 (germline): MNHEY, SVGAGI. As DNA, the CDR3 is TGTGCCAGCACTTACAGGTCTGGCTACACCTTC. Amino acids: CASTYRSGYTF.

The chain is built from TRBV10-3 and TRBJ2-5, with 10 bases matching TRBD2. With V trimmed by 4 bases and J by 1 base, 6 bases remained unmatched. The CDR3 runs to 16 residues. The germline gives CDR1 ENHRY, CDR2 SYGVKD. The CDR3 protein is CAISGSSGGAQETQYF. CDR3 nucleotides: TGTGCCATCAGTGGTTCGAGCGGGGGGGCCCAAGAGACCCAGTACTTC.

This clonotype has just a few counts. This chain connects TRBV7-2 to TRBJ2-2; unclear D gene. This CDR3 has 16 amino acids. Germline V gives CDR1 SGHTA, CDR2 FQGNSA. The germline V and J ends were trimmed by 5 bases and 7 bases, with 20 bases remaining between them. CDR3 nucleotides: TGTGCCAGCAGCCCCCTAGACGGAACTCTGGGCGGGGAGCTGTTTTTT. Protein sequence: CASSPLDGTLGGELFF.

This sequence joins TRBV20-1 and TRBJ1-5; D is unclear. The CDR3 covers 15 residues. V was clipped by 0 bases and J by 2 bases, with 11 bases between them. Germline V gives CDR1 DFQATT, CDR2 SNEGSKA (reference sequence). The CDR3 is CSARDFRFGNQPQHF. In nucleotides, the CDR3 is TGCAGTGCTAGAGATTTTAGGTTCGGCAATCAGCCCCAGCATTTT.

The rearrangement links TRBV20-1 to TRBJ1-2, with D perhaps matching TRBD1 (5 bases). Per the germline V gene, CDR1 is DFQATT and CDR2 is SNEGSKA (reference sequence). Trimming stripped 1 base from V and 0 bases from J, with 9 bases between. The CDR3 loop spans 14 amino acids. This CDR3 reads CSARVAGSNYGYTF. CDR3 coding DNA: TGCAGTGCTAGAGTGGCAGGGTCTAACTATGGCTACACCTTC.

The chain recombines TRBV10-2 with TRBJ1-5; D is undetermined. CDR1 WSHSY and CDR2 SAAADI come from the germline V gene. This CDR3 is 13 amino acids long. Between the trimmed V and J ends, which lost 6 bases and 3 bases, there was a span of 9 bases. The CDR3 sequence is CASSVRNNQPQHF. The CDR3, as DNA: TGCGCCAGCAGCGTCAGGAACAATCAGCCCCAGCATTTT.

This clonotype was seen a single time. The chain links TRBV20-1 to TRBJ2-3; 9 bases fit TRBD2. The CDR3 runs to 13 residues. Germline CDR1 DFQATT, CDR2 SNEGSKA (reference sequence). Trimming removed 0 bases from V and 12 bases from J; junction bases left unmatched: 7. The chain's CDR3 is CSARDMGGGAQYF. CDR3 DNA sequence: TGCAGTGCTAGAGATATGGGCGGGGGGGCCCAGTATTTT.

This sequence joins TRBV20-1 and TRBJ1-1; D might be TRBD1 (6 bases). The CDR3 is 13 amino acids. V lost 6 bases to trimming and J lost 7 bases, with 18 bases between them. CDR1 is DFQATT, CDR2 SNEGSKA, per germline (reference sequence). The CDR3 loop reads CSATGHRGSEAFF. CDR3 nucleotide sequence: TGCAGTGCGACGGGACACCGGGGCAGTGAAGCTTTCTTT.

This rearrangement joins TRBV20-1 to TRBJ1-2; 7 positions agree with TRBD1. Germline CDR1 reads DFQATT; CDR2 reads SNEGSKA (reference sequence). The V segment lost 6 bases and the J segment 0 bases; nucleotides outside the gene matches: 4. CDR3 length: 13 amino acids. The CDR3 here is CSANRGPNYGYTF. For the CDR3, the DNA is TGCAGTGCAAACAGGGGTCCTAACTATGGCTACACCTTC.

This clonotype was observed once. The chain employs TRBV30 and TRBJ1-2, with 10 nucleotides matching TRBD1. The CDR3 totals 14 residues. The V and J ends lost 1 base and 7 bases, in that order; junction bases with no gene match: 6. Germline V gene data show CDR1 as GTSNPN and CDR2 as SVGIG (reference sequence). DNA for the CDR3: TGTGCCTGGAGTGGACAGGGGGCGCTCCTTGGCTACACCTTC. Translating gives CAWSGQGALLGYTF.

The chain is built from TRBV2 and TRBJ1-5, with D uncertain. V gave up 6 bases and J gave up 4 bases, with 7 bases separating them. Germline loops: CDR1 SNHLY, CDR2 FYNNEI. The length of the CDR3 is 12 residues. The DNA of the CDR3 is TGTGCCAGCAGGGGGTTTAATCAGCCCCAGCATTTT. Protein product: CASRGFNQPQHF.